The next 18 T cell receptor beta chains were all read from a single sample in a study of T cells after yellow fever vaccination. TCRdb used MiXCR to reprocess the 5' RACE reads, holding one entry per CDR3 protein. The profile shows 340,000 or so distinct CDR3 sequences, under 15% of them singletons. The sequencing here drew on CD4+ T cells sorted from PBMCs, taken 15 days after the yellow fever booster vaccination. All receptors derive from a young man who received the YFV17D yellow fever vaccine.

This clonotype came up a few times. The J gene is TRBJ2-1, the V gene TRBV7-2, with TRBD2 matching 9 bases. The CDR3 sequence is 14 residues long. Germline V lookup: CDR1 SGHTA, CDR2 FQGNSA. The V gene end was trimmed by 8 bases and the J gene end by 9 bases; junction bases not matched to a gene: 11. CDR3 DNA: TGTGCCAGCTTTTGGACTAGCGCCTCTCCTGAGCAGTTCTTC. Encoded protein: CASFWTSASPEQFF.

This chain uses TRBV12-3 or TRBV12-4 with TRBJ2-7; D call uncertain. This CDR3 has 13 residues. V was shortened by 3 bases and J by 5 bases, with 11 bases between the two germline ends. CDR3 sequence: CASSLGTWHEQYF. DNA of the CDR3: TGTGCCAGCAGTTTGGGCACTTGGCACGAGCAGTACTTC.

This clonotype came up a few times. The chain couples TRBV6-5 to TRBJ1-2; D not resolved. CDR1 is MNHEY, CDR2 SVGAGI, per germline. Between the trimmed V and J ends, which lost 0 bases and 0 bases, there was a span of 17 bases. The CDR3 consists of 18 residues. The DNA for the CDR3 is TGTGCCAGCAGTTACTCGAACTTCGATCCGGGAGCTAACTATGGCTACACCTTC. Its protein is CASSYSNFDPGANYGYTF.

The chain employs TRBV12-5 and TRBJ2-5, with D possibly being TRBD1 or TRBD2 (5 bases each). Looked up from germline, CDR1 is LGHNT and CDR2 is FRNRAP. This CDR3 has 14 amino acids. The V end lost 5 bases, the J end lost 4 bases, and 14 bases lay between the germline ends. CDR3 sequence: CASGLDSGPETQYF. In DNA form, the CDR3 reads TGTGCTAGTGGTCTCGATTCGGGGCCAGAGACCCAGTACTTC.

This clonotype was seen more than once but under ten times. The chain has TRBV12-3 or TRBV12-4 and TRBJ2-5; tentative D call: TRBD2 (7 bases). The CDR3 runs 15 residues. Deletions cut 3 bases from V and 10 bases from J, with 21 bases between. CDR3 bases: TGTGCCAGCAGTTTGCGGGGGCTCGGGGCCCAGGTCCAGTACTTC. Its translation: CASSLRGLGAQVQYF.

CDR3 amino acids: CASERDRSNYGYTF. As DNA, the CDR3 is TGTGCCAGCGAGAGGGACCGAAGTAACTATGGCTACACCTTC. J is TRBJ1-2 and V is TRBV2; the D gene is possibly TRBD1 (5 bases). Trimming cost V 8 bases and J 1 base, with 14 bases left between them. The CDR3 totals 14 residues. Germline lookup yields CDR1 SNHLY and CDR2 FYNNEI.

Written as DNA, the CDR3 is TGTGCCAGCAGTCATCTCTACGAGCAGTACTTC. This codes for CASSHLYEQYF. The chain joins TRBV27 to TRBJ2-7, with no clear D. Germline V gives CDR1 MNHEY, CDR2 SMNVEV (reference sequence). V was cut by 5 bases and J by 3 bases, with 5 bases left in between. This CDR3 has 11 residues.

There are a few counts of this clonotype. The V call is TRBV6-5, the J call TRBJ2-3; TRBD1 or TRBD2 may be the D gene (5 bases each). Germline CDR1 reads MNHEY; CDR2 reads SVGAGI. Trimming removed 5 bases from V and 6 bases from J, with 18 bases in between. The CDR3 spans 15 residues. CDR3 amino acids: CASSLGPGRADTQYF. The CDR3, as DNA: TGTGCCAGCAGTCTGGGGCCGGGAAGGGCGGATACGCAGTATTTT.

This clonotype has more than one count but fewer than ten. This sequence joins TRBV9 and TRBJ2-7; D unresolved. Germline V gene sequence: CDR1 SGDLS, CDR2 YYNGEE. Trimming cost V 2 bases and J 6 bases, with 21 bases left between them. This CDR3 is built from 16 residues. CDR3 nucleotides: TGTGCCAGCAGCGTGCGATCAGGCCTTGAGACTTGCGAGCAGTACGTC. Translation: CASSVRSGLETCEQYV.

The genes are TRBV6-6 and TRBJ2-1; TRBD1 or TRBD2 may be the D gene (5 bases each). This CDR3 is 15 amino acids long. CDR1 MNHNY and CDR2 SVGAGI come from the germline V gene (reference sequence). V gave up 5 bases and J gave up 2 bases, with 13 bases separating them. The CDR3 sequence: CASSQGRETYNEQFF. The CDR3 bases are TGTGCCAGCAGTCAGGGACGGGAAACCTACAATGAGCAGTTCTTC.

The chain joins TRBV6-6 to TRBJ2-3; TRBD2 agrees at 13 bases. In germline, CDR1 is MNHNY, CDR2 SVGAGI (reference sequence). The CDR3 has 14 residues. The V segment lost 4 bases and the J segment 9 bases; nucleotides outside the gene matches: 4. The CDR3 DNA reads TGTGCCAGCAGTTCTGGACTAGCGGGGGTCACGCAGTATTTT. Amino acid sequence: CASSSGLAGVTQYF.

The chain joins TRBV20-1 to TRBJ2-3; 7 bases align to TRBD2. The V gene's germline CDR1 is DFQATT and CDR2 SNEGSKA (reference sequence). The CDR3 runs to 14 residues. V lost 3 bases and J lost 0; bases outside the gene matches: 3. The CDR3 DNA sequence: TGCAGTGCTAGGCTAGCGGTTAGCACAGATACGCAGTATTTT. Encoded protein: CSARLAVSTDTQYF.

In its sample, this clonotype was seen a few times. The CDR3 protein is CASSTRRASYEQYF. CDR3 bases: TGTGCCAGCAGCACTCGGAGGGCATCCTACGAGCAGTACTTC. The V gene is TRBV12-3 or TRBV12-4, the J gene TRBJ2-7, with TRBD2 as a possible D gene (6 bases). The V and J ends lost 6 bases and 1 base respectively, with 13 bases between them. This CDR3 is built from 14 residues.

The chain links TRBV5-6 to TRBJ1-3; TRBD1 agrees at 8 bases. CDR3 size: 16 residues. In germline, CDR1 is SGHDT, CDR2 YYEEEE. J was trimmed by 3 bases and V by 2 bases; bases with no gene match: 7. The CDR3 nucleotides read TGTGCCAGCAGCTTTTGGACAGGGAATATTGGAAACACCATATATTTT. Its protein product is CASSFWTGNIGNTIYF.

This clonotype was found a few times. The rearrangement joins TRBV7-9 to TRBJ2-5, with 8 bases identical to TRBD2. This CDR3 has 15 amino acids. V lost 9 bases to trimming and J lost 5 bases; unmatched junction nucleotides: 14. From germline, CDR1 is SEHNR and CDR2 FQNEAQ (reference sequence). This chain's CDR3 is CASDSSGGMWETQYF. The CDR3 DNA follows: TGTGCCAGTGACTCCAGCGGGGGTATGTGGGAGACCCAGTACTTC. The whole variable domain, remainder taken from reference TRBV7-9 and TRBJ2-5, is DTGVSQNPRHKITKRGQNVTFRCDPISEHNRLYWYRQTLGQGPEFLTYFQNEAQLEKSRLLSDRFSAERPKGSFSTLEIQRTEQGDSAMYLCASDSSGGMWETQYFGPGTRLLVL.

This clonotype appeared many times. The rearrangement links TRBV7-2 to TRBJ2-7; 8 positions agree with TRBD1. The germline gives CDR1 SGHTA, CDR2 FQGNSA. This CDR3 is built from 14 residues. J gave up 6 bases and V 1 base, and 5 bases lay outside the gene matches. CDR3 nucleotides: TGTGCCAGCAGCTTAGGGCAGGGGGCAGGCGAGCAGTACGTC. Its translation: CASSLGQGAGEQYV.

This clonotype turned up a few times. The chain employs TRBV6-2 or TRBV6-3 and TRBJ2-1, with 9 bases that match TRBD2. V lost 6 bases to trimming and J lost 5 bases; unmatched junction nucleotides: 5. Germline V gene sequence: CDR1 MNHEY, CDR2 SVGEGT. The CDR3 length is 14 residues. CDR3 in DNA: TGTGCCAGCAGCCCCGGGACTAGCAACAATGAGCAGTTCTTC. This sequence encodes CASSPGTSNNEQFF.

In this sample, this clonotype turned up once. This chain uses TRBV19 with TRBJ2-1, with a weak D call TRBD2 (5 bases). Between the trimmed V and J ends, which lost 5 bases and 9 bases, there was a span of 20 bases. Germline CDR1 LNHDA, CDR2 SQIVND (reference sequence). CDR3 length equals 15 residues. The CDR3 here is CASSLIEAGGGEQFF. The CDR3 DNA follows: TGTGCCAGTAGTTTAATCGAGGCGGGCGGAGGTGAGCAGTTCTTC.